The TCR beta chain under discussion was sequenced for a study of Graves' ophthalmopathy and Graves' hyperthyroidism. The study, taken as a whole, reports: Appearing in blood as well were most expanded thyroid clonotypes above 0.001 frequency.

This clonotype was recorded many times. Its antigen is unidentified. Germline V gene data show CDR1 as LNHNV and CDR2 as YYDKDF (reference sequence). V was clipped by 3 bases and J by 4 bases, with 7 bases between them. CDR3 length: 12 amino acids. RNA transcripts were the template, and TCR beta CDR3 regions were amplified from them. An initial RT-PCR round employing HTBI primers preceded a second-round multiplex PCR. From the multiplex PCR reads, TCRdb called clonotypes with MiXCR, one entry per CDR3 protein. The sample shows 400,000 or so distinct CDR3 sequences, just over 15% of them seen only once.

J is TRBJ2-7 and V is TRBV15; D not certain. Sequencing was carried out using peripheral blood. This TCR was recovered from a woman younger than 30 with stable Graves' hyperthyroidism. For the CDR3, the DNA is TGTGCCACCAGCAGCTACTCATACGAGCAGTACTTC. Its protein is CATSSYSYEQYF. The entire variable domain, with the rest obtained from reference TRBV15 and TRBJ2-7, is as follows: DAMVIQNPRYQVTQFGKPVTLSCSQTLNHNVMYWYQQKSSQAPKLLFHYYDKDFNNEADTPDNFQSRRPNTSFCFLDIRSPGLGDTAMYLCATSSYSYEQYFGPGTRLTVT.